A single sample is the source of the 20 T cell receptor beta chains below, sequenced in a study of cytomegalovirus exposure and HLA in healthy donors. The PCR contained 60 Vbeta and 13 Jbeta primers. TCRdb keeps only in-frame clones here, not all; method: immunoSEQ multiplex PCR. The table includes fewer than 200,000 clones, 80% to 90% detected once. What was sequenced was PBMCs. These receptors came from a woman aged 25-40 years in good health and CMV-seropositive.

The chain recombines TRBV7-3 with TRBJ2-3; D is ambiguous. Germline assignment: CDR1 SGHTA and CDR2 FQGTGA. Trimming left V 0 bases short and J 7 bases short, with 8 bases between. The CDR3 spans 13 residues. DNA for the CDR3: TGTGCCAGCAGCTTAACGTCTAGATATACGCAGTATTTT. It is translated as CASSLTSRYTQYF.

The chain combines TRBV9 with TRBJ2-5; 10 nucleotides line up with TRBD1. CDR3 size: 17 residues. CDR1 SGDLS and CDR2 YYNGEE come from the germline V gene. After removal of 0 bases from V and 0 bases from J, the junction contained 5 bases not matched to a gene. The CDR3 DNA follows: TGTGCCAGCAGCGTAGCTCTGGGACAGGGGTACCAAGAGACCCAGTACTTC. Translated: CASSVALGQGYQETQYF.

This rearrangement joins TRBV7-2 to TRBJ1-5; TRBD1 is a possible D gene (6 bases). Trimming took off 3 bases at V and 3 bases at J, with 12 bases between the two ends. CDR3 length equals 15 residues. Germline V lookup: CDR1 SGHTA, CDR2 FQGNSA. CDR3 in amino acids: CASSFSGQPNQPQHF. CDR3 in DNA: TGTGCCAGCAGCTTTTCTGGACAGCCCAATCAGCCCCAGCATTTT.

CDR3 loop: CAISEFRDRSTEAFF. The CDR3, as DNA: TGTGCCATCAGTGAGTTCAGGGACAGGTCCACTGAAGCTTTCTTT. The chain carries TRBV10-3 and TRBJ1-1, with 8 bases lining up with TRBD1. V gave up 1 base and J gave up 4 bases; unmatched junction bases: 5. The CDR3 spans 15 residues. Per germline, CDR1 ENHRY and CDR2 SYGVKD.

The J gene is TRBJ2-1, the V gene TRBV4-1; 12 bases match TRBD2. Losses at the gene ends were 4 bases for V and 4 bases for J; bases not matched to a gene: 17. Germline V lookup: CDR1 MGHRA, CDR2 YSYEKL. This CDR3 is 20 amino acids long. CDR3 coding DNA: TGCGCCAGCAGCCCCTCCGGCGTGCTAGCGGGGGGGCCATGGTACAATGAGCAGTTCTTC. Residues: CASSPSGVLAGGPWYNEQFF.

The V and J genes are TRBV7-9 and TRBJ2-7; possible D gene TRBD1, 6 bases. Per germline, CDR1 SEHNR and CDR2 FQNEAQ (reference sequence). The CDR3 spans 15 residues. Trimming shortened V by 6 bases and J by 0 bases, and 15 bases separated the two germline ends. The CDR3 loop reads CASSRGTFFSYEQYF. CDR3 DNA sequence: TGTGCCAGCAGTAGGGGGACATTTTTCTCCTACGAGCAGTACTTC.

This clone was seen a handful of times. The chain combines TRBV30 with TRBJ1-5, with 7 bases identical to TRBD1. J gave up 5 bases and V 5 bases, and 12 bases lay outside the gene matches. CDR1 GTSNPN and CDR2 SVGIG come from the germline V gene (reference sequence). This CDR3 is 15 amino acids long. The CDR3 spells CAWEGGSTTYQPQHF. Here the CDR3 DNA reads TGTGCCTGGGAAGGGGGCTCGACTACTTATCAGCCCCAGCATTTT.

This chain connects TRBV4-1 to TRBJ2-1, with TRBD2 identical over 10 bases. The J segment lost 7 bases and the V segment lost 1 base, leaving 7 bases of the junction unmatched. This CDR3 comprises 16 residues. CDR1 MGHRA and CDR2 YSYEKL come from the germline V gene. The CDR3 protein is CASSQGKRGGGNEQFF. The CDR3 region has the DNA TGCGCCAGCAGCCAAGGCAAGCGGGGGGGCGGGAATGAGCAGTTCTTC.

In this sample, this clone turned up a few times. The V and J genes are TRBV19 and TRBJ1-5; possible D gene TRBD1, 5 bases. The germline V and J ends were trimmed by 7 bases and 7 bases, with 20 bases remaining between them. Germline CDR1 reads LNHDA; CDR2 reads SQIVND (reference sequence). The CDR3 is 15 residues long. This chain's CDR3 is CASTRGNWEGQPQHF. In DNA, the CDR3 is TGTGCCAGTACCCGAGGGAACTGGGAGGGGCAGCCCCAGCATTTT.

The V call is TRBV2, the J call TRBJ2-7; TRBD1 matches at 7 bases. V lost 6 bases to trimming and J lost 5 bases; unmatched junction nucleotides: 7. The CDR3 is made up of 13 amino acids. CDR1 is SNHLY, CDR2 FYNNEI, per germline. DNA of the CDR3: TGTGCCAGCAGGGATACAGGGGTCCACGAGCAGTACTTC. Its translation is CASRDTGVHEQYF. The full variable domain, in which reference TRBV2 and TRBJ2-7 provide the parts outside the CDR3, is EPEVTQTPSHQVTQMGQEVILRCVPISNHLYFYWYRQILGQKVEFLVSFYNNEISEKSEIFDDQFSVERPDGSNFTLKIRSTKLEDSAMYFCASRDTGVHEQYFGPGTRLTVT.

This clone showed up just a few times. The CDR3 nucleotides read TGCGCCAGCAGCTTGACCTATTTATCGCCCCAGCATTTT. Its protein product is CASSLTYLSPQHF. The rearrangement joins TRBV5-1 to TRBJ1-5, with no clear D. The length of the CDR3 is 13 residues. The germline V gene has CDR1 SGHRS and CDR2 YFSETQ. V was trimmed by 1 base and J by 9 bases, leaving 11 bases between them.

V gene TRBV7-8 combines with J gene TRBJ1-6; the D is unclear. Looked up from germline, CDR1 is SGHVS and CDR2 is FQNEAQ. V was cut by 0 bases and J by 0 bases, with 6 bases left in between. The CDR3 is 16 amino acids. In DNA, the CDR3 is TGTGCCAGCAGCTTAGCGCGGATCTCCTATAATTCACCCCTCCACTTT. Its translation is CASSLARISYNSPLHF.

This clone came up once. The chain couples TRBV5-5 to TRBJ2-5; perhaps TRBD2 as D (7 bases). Germline assignment: CDR1 SGHKS and CDR2 YYEKEE (reference sequence). This CDR3 is built from 15 residues. The V end lost 4 bases, the J end lost 5 bases, and 18 bases lay between the germline ends. In DNA, the CDR3 is TGTGCCAGCAGCCGATCCGGGGGGCTTAGGGAGACCCAGTACTTC. Residues: CASSRSGGLRETQYF.

In this sample, this clone turned up a few times. The chain carries TRBV7-9 and TRBJ2-5; 8 bases are shared with TRBD1. The CDR3 spans 14 residues. With 5 bases clipped from V and 5 bases from J, the junction kept 7 bases outside the gene matches. From germline, CDR1 is SEHNR and CDR2 FQNEAQ (reference sequence). The CDR3: CASSVGQGMETQYF. The CDR3 region has the DNA TGTGCCAGCAGCGTAGGACAGGGAATGGAGACCCAGTACTTC.

This clone was seen a few times. The rearrangement uses TRBV7-9 and TRBJ1-1, with TRBD1 matching over 9 bases. The germline V gene has CDR1 SEHNR and CDR2 FQNEAQ (reference sequence). V dropped 3 bases and J dropped 5; count of bases not matched to a gene: 13. This CDR3 has 17 residues. CDR3 sequence reads: CASSFPTQTGGRTEAFF. The CDR3 nucleotides read TGTGCCAGCAGCTTTCCTACCCAGACAGGGGGTAGGACTGAAGCTTTCTTT. Full variable domain (outside the CDR3, taken from reference TRBV7-9 and TRBJ1-1): DTGVSQNPRHKITKRGQNVTFRCDPISEHNRLYWYRQTLGQGPEFLTYFQNEAQLEKSRLLSDRFSAERPKGSFSTLEIQRTEQGDSAMYLCASSFPTQTGGRTEAFFGQGTRLTVV.

Only a few counts were recorded for this clone. The V call is TRBV6-5, the J call TRBJ1-2; 9 bases are shared with TRBD1. Per germline, CDR1 MNHEY and CDR2 SVGAGI. The ends lost 0 bases at V and 5 bases at J; junction bases unmatched: 4. CDR3 size: 15 residues. The CDR3 DNA reads as TGTGCCAGCAGTTACTCAGGACAGGGGTTTTATGGCTACACCTTC. Amino acids: CASSYSGQGFYGYTF.

The CDR3 DNA reads TGTGCCAGCGGGAGGGGGGCCGGCACTGAAGCTTTCTTT. Its protein product is CASGRGAGTEAFF. The J gene is TRBJ1-1, the V gene TRBV7-3; possible D gene TRBD1, 6 bases. The V gene lost 8 bases and the J gene lost 4 bases, with 14 bases spanning the gap. Germline CDR1 reads SGHTA; CDR2 reads FQGTGA. The CDR3 is made up of 13 amino acids.

A few counts support this clone. The chain employs TRBV6-5 and TRBJ2-5, with 8 positions matching TRBD1. The CDR3 length is 15 residues. Germline V gene data show CDR1 as MNHEY and CDR2 as SVGAGI. V dropped 5 bases and J dropped 5; count of bases not matched to a gene: 10. The CDR3 sequence: CASSPTTGDAETQYF. In nucleotides, the CDR3 is TGTGCCAGCAGTCCGACGACAGGGGACGCGGAGACCCAGTACTTC.

The CDR3 here is CASSGRGAAFF. CDR3 bases: TGTGCCAGCAGTGGGAGGGGCGCGGCTTTCTTT. This chain links TRBV6-6 with TRBJ1-1; TRBD1 is a possible D gene (5 bases). The CDR3 is 11 amino acids. Germline assignment: CDR1 MNHNY and CDR2 SVGAGI (reference sequence). The V and J ends lost 5 bases and 11 bases respectively, with 12 bases between them.

This clone has more than one count but fewer than ten. CDR3 loop: CASSQGASSGGFYEQYF. The CDR3 DNA reads as TGTGCCAGCAGCCAAGGTGCGTCTAGCGGGGGATTTTACGAGCAGTACTTC. This sequence joins TRBV14 and TRBJ2-7; 10 positions match TRBD2. CDR1 is SGHDN, CDR2 FVKESK, per germline. Trimming at V came to 1 base and at J to 4 bases, leaving 10 bases not matched to a gene. This CDR3 region has 17 residues.